This T cell receptor beta chain derives from a study of blood T cell repertoires in COVID-19. Study information: Samples representing acute and convalescent COVID-19 were sourced from the United States, Italy and Spain.

Per the authors' pipeline: Using reference gene primer amplification, nucleated cell counts were estimated. Clones were read by immunoSEQ multiplex PCR, and TCRdb kept only the in-frame ones, dropping some. V, J and clone size were drawn from that table, and D and trimming were deduced from the DNA. The sample comprises a few hundred thousand clones, about 87% of which are singletons, and about 2.5% rests with the top ten. Germline V gene data show CDR1 as LNHNV and CDR2 as YYDKDF (reference sequence). The CDR3 extends over 18 amino acids. The V gene end was trimmed by 0 bases and the J gene end by 6 bases; junction bases not matched to a gene: 15.

This chain links TRBV15 with TRBJ2-3, with 7 bases that match TRBD1. The source material was peripheral blood. This sequence originates from a woman aged 45-65 years with acute or convalescent COVID-19. The CDR3 DNA reads TGTGCCACCAGCAGAGAATTGGGGACAGTCCTTTTCGGTGATACGCAGTATTTT. Protein product: CATSRELGTVLFGDTQYF.